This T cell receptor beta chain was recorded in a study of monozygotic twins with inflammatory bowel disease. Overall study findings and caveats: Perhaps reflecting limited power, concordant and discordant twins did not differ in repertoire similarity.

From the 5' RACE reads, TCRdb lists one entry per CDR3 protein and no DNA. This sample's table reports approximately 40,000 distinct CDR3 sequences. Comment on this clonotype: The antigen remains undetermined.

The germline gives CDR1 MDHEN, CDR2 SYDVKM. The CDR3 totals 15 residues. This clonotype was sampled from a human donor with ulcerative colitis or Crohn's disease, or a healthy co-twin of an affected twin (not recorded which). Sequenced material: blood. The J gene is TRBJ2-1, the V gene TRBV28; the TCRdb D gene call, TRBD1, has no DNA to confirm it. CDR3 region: CASSDRVIMLNEQFF. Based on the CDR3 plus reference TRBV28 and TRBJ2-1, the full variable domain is DVKVTQSSRYLVKRTGEKVFLECVQDMDHENMFWYRQDPGLGLRLIYFSYDVKMKEKGDIPEGYSVSREKKERFSLILESASTNQTSMYLCASSDRVIMLNEQFFGPGTRLTVL.